This T cell receptor (beta chain) was sequenced for a study of somatic mutations in cytotoxic T cells in rheumatoid arthritis. General study points: Antigenic targets recognized by the expanded CD8+ clones remained undetermined. Of 65 patients, about eight had a largest CD8+ clone that exceeded 20% of CD8+ cells.

Concerning this clone: Its cognate antigen is unknown.

Profiling relied on immunoSEQ multiplex PCR, and the TCRdb table lists in-frame clones only, not all of them. The repertoire holds 13,000 or so clones, with 65% to 80% as singletons. This CDR3 has 13 amino acids. V was pared by 6 bases and J by 4 bases, with 5 bases of the junction left unmatched. Germline V gives CDR1 MNHEY, CDR2 SVGAGI. Positive selection with magnetic beads achieved the isolation of CD4+ and CD8+ cells, followed by a flow cytometry check of purity. The sample taken for sequencing was CD8+ T cells sorted from blood. This clonotype was obtained from an adult with rheumatoid arthritis. J is TRBJ1-1 and V is TRBV6-5; 7 bases are a match to TRBD1. CDR3 DNA: TGTGCCAGCAGGGACAGGTCTGGCACTGAAGCTTTCTTT. Translation: CASRDRSGTEAFF.